Listed here is a single T cell receptor beta chain. The target antigen is unknown. This CDR3 is built from 15 residues. V was shortened by 3 bases and J by 0 bases, with 11 bases between the two germline ends. CDR1 is SGHTA, CDR2 FQGNSA, per germline. This sample is drawn from a study of cytomegalovirus exposure and HLA in healthy donors. Study-wide results and limits: About 150 TCR beta chains were listed as cytomegalovirus-associated. A later analysis revealed that TCR association rates differed between HLA loci, peaking at DRB1 and bottoming out at HLA-C.

The PCR employed 60 Vbeta primers together with 13 Jbeta primers. Using immunoSEQ multiplex PCR, the repertoire was profiled, and TCRdb retains in-frame clones only, with some absent. The repertoire holds about 160,000 clones, with 85% as singletons. The specimen was PBMCs. The chain is built from TRBV7-2 and TRBJ1-1; D not certain. The source of this sequence is a man younger than 35 in good health and CMV-seropositive. CDR3 bases: TGTGCCAGCAGCTTTAAGAGCGGCTTGAACACTGAAGCTTTCTTT. Translation: CASSFKSGLNTEAFF.